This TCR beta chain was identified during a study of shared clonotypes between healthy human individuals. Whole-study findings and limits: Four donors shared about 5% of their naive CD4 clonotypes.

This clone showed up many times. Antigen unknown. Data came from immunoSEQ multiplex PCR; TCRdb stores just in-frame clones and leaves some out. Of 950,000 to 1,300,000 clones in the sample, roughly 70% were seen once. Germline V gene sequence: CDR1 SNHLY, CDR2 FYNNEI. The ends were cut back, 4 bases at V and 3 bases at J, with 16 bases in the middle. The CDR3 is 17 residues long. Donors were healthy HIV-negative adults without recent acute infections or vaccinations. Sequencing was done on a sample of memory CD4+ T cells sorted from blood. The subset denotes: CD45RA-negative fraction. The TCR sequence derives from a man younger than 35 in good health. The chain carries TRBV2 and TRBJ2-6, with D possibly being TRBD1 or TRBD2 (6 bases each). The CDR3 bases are TGTGCCAGCAGTGGATCCTTGGGGGGCAGTGGGGCCAACGTCCTGACTTTC. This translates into CASSGSLGGSGANVLTF.